The clone carrying this T cell receptor beta chain was counted between two and nine times. It was roughly 10 milliliters of peripheral blood that were drawn from each donor. These data are taken from a study of blood T cells in healthy people across ages. Study-wide context: Capture by template switching was about one barcoded beta molecule per two T cells.

Germline V lookup: CDR1 MGHRA, CDR2 YSYEKL. Between the trimmed V and J ends, which lost 0 bases and 0 bases, there was a span of 7 bases. The CDR3 loop spans 15 amino acids. Primed by a sample-barcoded 5' primer and a J-beta primer mix, a second PCR proceeded for about 7 to 11 cycles. TCRdb independently ran MiXCR on the 5' RACE reads; one entry per CDR3 protein. The table includes around 990,000 distinct CDR3 sequences, 30% to 40% detected once. The chain joins TRBV4-1 to TRBJ2-3; no reliable D call. The sequenced sample consisted of blood. The receptor was isolated from a man between 18 and 29 years old in good health. CDR3 sequence (DNA): TGCGCCAGCAGCCAAGAGTACTACAGCACAGATACGCAGTATTTT. It specifies CASSQEYYSTDTQYF.